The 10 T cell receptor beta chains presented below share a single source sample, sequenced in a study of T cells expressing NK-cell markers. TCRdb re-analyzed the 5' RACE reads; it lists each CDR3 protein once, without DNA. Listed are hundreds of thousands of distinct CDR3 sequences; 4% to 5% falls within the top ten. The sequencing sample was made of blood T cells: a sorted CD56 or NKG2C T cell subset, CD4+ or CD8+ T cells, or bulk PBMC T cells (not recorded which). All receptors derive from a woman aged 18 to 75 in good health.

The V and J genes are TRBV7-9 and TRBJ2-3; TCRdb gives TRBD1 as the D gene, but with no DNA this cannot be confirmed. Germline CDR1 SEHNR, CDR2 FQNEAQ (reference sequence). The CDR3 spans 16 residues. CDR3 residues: CASSAPDIRGTDTQYF.

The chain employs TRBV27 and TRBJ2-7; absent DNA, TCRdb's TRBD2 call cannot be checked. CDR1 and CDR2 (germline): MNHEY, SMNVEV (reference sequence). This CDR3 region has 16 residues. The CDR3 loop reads CASSSRTSGRAWEQYF.

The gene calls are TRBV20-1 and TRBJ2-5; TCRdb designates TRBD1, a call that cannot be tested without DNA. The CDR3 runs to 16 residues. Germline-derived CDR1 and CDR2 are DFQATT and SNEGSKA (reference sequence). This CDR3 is CSARDHASGAQETQYF.

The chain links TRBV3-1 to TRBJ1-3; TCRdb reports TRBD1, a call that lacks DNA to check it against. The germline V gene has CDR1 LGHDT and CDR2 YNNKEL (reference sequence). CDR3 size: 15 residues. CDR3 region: CASSQRGANGNTIYF.

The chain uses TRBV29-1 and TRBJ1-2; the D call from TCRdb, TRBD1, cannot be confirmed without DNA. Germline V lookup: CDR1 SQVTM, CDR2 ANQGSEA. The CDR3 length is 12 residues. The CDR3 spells CSYRDRNYGYTF.

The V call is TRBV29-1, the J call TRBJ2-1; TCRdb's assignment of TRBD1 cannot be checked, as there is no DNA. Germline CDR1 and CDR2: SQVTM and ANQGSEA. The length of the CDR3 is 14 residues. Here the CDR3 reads CSVDGEGTANEQFF.

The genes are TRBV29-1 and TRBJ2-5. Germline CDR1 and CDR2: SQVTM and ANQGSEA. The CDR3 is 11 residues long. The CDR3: CSVQPQETQYF.

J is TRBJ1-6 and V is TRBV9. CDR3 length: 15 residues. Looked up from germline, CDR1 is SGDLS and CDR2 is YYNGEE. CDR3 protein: CASSSRTEDNSPLHF.

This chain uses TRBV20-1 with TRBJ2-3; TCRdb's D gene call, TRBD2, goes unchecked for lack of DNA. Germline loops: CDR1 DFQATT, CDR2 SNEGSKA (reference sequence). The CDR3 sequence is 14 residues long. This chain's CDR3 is CSAKIAGGPNTQYF.

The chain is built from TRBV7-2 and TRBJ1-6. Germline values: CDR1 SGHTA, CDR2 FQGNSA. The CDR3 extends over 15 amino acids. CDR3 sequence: CASTLGSSYNSPLHF.